This T cell receptor (beta chain) was identified during a study of Graves' ophthalmopathy and Graves' hyperthyroidism. About the study: Hyperthyroidism counted as stable given no ophthalmopathy within 18 months of follow-up. Study conclusions and caveats: Clonotypes were expanded in thyroid at above 0.001 frequency, and most also appeared in blood.

Beta-chain TCR CDR3 regions were amplified from RNA transcripts. HTBI primers served in a first-round RT-PCR, which a second-round multiplex PCR followed. MiXCR, run by TCRdb on the multiplex PCR reads, gives a single entry per CDR3 protein. The sample consists of 450,000 to 600,000 distinct CDR3 sequences, under 45% of them appearing once. The V gene lost 9 bases and the J gene lost 2 bases, with 9 bases spanning the gap. The V gene's germline CDR1 is KGHDR and CDR2 SFDVKD. The CDR3 has 12 residues. A remark on this clonotype: Its cognate antigen is unknown.

The origin of this receptor is an adult man with Graves' hyperthyroidism. Sequences were obtained from peripheral blood or thyroid tissue (not recorded which). V and J are TRBV24-1 and TRBJ2-5; D might be TRBD1 or TRBD2, each matching 5 bases. The CDR3 protein is CATGTRQETQYF. CDR3 nucleotide sequence: TGTGCCACCGGGACGCGTCAAGAGACCCAGTACTTC.